Listed below are T cell receptor beta chains from one sample, sequenced in a study of OX40 agonist ivuxolimab in advanced cancers. TCRdb's copy holds only in-frame clones and misses some; the assay was immunoSEQ multiplex PCR. The sample includes some 140,000 clones, just over 90% of them seen just once. This material consisted of CD4+ or CD8+ T cells sorted from blood, taken in a trial of the OX40 agonist ivuxolimab. These receptors came from an adult with an advanced solid tumor such as melanoma, head and neck, liver or kidney cancer. Each CDR3 is given with its conserved first and last residue. The D gene is left open where the match is weak. The size entry is marked missing in some rows and otherwise reads once, few, many or a size class.

>TRBJ1-4|.|.|TRBV5-1
TGCGCCAGCAGCGGGGACATTATCCATAATGAAAAACTGTTTTTT
CASSGDIIHNEKLFF
>TRBJ2-7|.|.|TRBV7-9
TGTGCCAGCAGTCCTTCCACGGGGGAAGGGTACGAGCAGTACTTC
CASSPSTGEGYEQYF
>TRBJ1-5|.|.|TRBV30
TGTGCCTGGAGTGGGTGGGGGGAGCCCCAGCATTTT
CAWSGWGEPQHF
>TRBJ1-1|few|.|TRBV20-1
TGCAGTGCTAGCCGCCATGAAGCTTTCTTT
CSASRHEAFF
>TRBJ2-7|.|TRBD1|TRBV9
TGTGCCAGCAGCGGGGGACAGGACTACTACGAGCAGTACTTC
CASSGGQDYYEQYF
>TRBJ2-3|.|.|TRBV4-3
TGCGCCAGCAGCCTTAGACTACCCAGGGATACGCAGTATTTT
CASSLRLPRDTQYF
>TRBJ2-7|.|TRBD2|TRBV7-9
TGTGCCAGCAGCTTAGATGGAACGGGAGGCCACGAGCAGTACTTC
CASSLDGTGGHEQYF
>TRBJ2-7|.|TRBD1|TRBV11-2
TGTGCCAGCAGCCGCCGGGGGACAGGGCCCTACGAGCAGTACTTC
CASSRRGTGPYEQYF
>TRBJ1-4|.|TRBD1|TRBV4-3
TGCGCCAGCAGCCAGGGGGGACAGCGGAAGGAAAAACTGTTTTTT
CASSQGGQRKEKLFF
>TRBJ2-5|.|TRBD1|TRBV5-1
TGCGCCAGCAGCGTACAGGGGGCCGTAGAACTCGGGGAGACCCAGTACTTC
CASSVQGAVELGETQYF
>TRBJ1-1|.|.|TRBV7-2
TGTGCCAGCAGCCTCGGGGGCGCGGGAGACACTGAAGCTTTCTTT
CASSLGGAGDTEAFF
>TRBJ1-2|.|TRBD1|TRBV2
TGTGCCAGCAGTAAAGACGGGGACAGGGGGCAAGGCTACACCTTC
CASSKDGDRGQGYTF
>TRBJ2-1|.|TRBD2|TRBV27
TGTGCCAGCAGTAGCCCGAGTATGTTTTGGAAAGGGACTAGCGGGAGGGAGAATGAGCAGTTCTTC
CASSSPSMFWKGTSGRENEQFF
>TRBJ1-5|.|TRBD1|TRBV5-1
TGCGCCAGCAGCATACAGGGGGATCAGCCCCAGCATTTT
CASSIQGDQPQHF
>TRBJ1-2|.|TRBD1|TRBV6-4
TGTGCCAACCCACAGCCGACCAGGACAGGAGACTATGGCTACACCTTC
CANPQPTRTGDYGYTF
>TRBJ1-1|.|.|TRBV28
TGTGCCAGCAGTTTACAGCCTTGGGGGAGATTGAACACTGAAGCTTTCTTT
CASSLQPWGRLNTEAFF
>TRBJ2-1|.|TRBD2|TRBV4-1
TGCGCCAGCAGCCAAGAAACTAGCGGGGGGGCGAGCCTTGAGCAGTTCTTC
CASSQETSGGASLEQFF
>TRBJ2-7|.|TRBD1|TRBV27
TGTGCCATCGCCGGGACAGGGCAAGGCGAGCAGTACTTC
CAIAGTGQGEQYF
>TRBJ2-3|.|TRBD2|TRBV7-2
TGTGCCAGCAGCTTAGCAGGGACTAGCGGGGGGCGGTGGAATTCAGATACGCAGTATTTT
CASSLAGTSGGRWNSDTQYF
>TRBJ1-2|.|.|TRBV7-9
TGTGCCAGCAGCTTAGTCGGCCAGGGAGACTATGGCTACACCTTC
CASSLVGQGDYGYTF
>TRBJ2-1|.|TRBD2|TRBV5-4
TGTGCCAGCAGCTTGGGCAGCGGGAACTCCTACAATGAGCAGTTCTTC
CASSLGSGNSYNEQFF
>TRBJ2-2|.|TRBD1|TRBV7-3
TGTGCCAGCAGCTTAACGACAGGGTCCGGGGAGCTGTTTTTT
CASSLTTGSGELFF
>TRBJ2-1|.|.|TRBV4-2
TGTGCCAGCAGCCAAGATGGGGGTGGCTACAATGAGCAGTTCTTC
CASSQDGGGYNEQFF
>TRBJ2-3|.|.|TRBV9
TGTGCCAGCAGCGTAGGGGGGGTAGAACTTTATTACAATACGCAGTATTTT
CASSVGGVELYYNTQYF
>TRBJ2-1|once|TRBD2|TRBV29-1
TGCAGCGTTGGGGGGCTAGCGGGTCTCGAGCAGTTCTTC
CSVGGLAGLEQFF
>TRBJ2-2|.|.|TRBV6-5
TGTGCCAGCAGTTCCGTCGCGGGCTCGAACACCGGGGAGCTGTTTTTT
CASSSVAGSNTGELFF
>TRBJ2-7|.|.|TRBV27
TGTGCCAGCAGTTGGGGGGTCTTACACTACGAGCAGTACTTC
CASSWGVLHYEQYF
>TRBJ1-5|.|.|TRBV5-1
TGCGCCAGCAGCCTTATTCCGGGAAATCAGCCCCAGCATTTT
CASSLIPGNQPQHF
>TRBJ1-1|.|.|TRBV18
TGTGCCAGCTCACCACGACAGTTATACACTGAAGCTTTCTTT
CASSPRQLYTEAFF
>TRBJ1-2|.|.|TRBV2
TGTGCCAGCAGACCGCGGACTGGGAACTATGGCTACACCTTC
CASRPRTGNYGYTF
>TRBJ2-3|.|.|TRBV19
TGTGCCAGTAGTGTCAGGGAGCGCACAGATACGCAGTATTTT
CASSVRERTDTQYF
>TRBJ2-7|.|.|TRBV10-3
TGTGCCATCAGTGATACCAGGGCGGGCAGCTACGAGCAGTACTTC
CAISDTRAGSYEQYF
>TRBJ2-3|.|TRBD2|TRBV11-2
TGTGCCAGCAGCTCGGGACTAGTCGGCACAGATACGCAGTATTTT
CASSSGLVGTDTQYF
>TRBJ1-5|.|.|TRBV5-8
TGTGCCAGCAGTCCGGGACCCGAAGTACAGCCCCAGCATTTT
CASSPGPEVQPQHF
>TRBJ2-3|.|.|TRBV10-2
TGCGCCAGCAGGGGGGTAGGCACAGATACGCAGTATTTT
CASRGVGTDTQYF
>TRBJ2-1|.|.|TRBV7-2
TGTGCCAGCAGCTTTCAAGGTGGGGTCCCCGGGGATGAGCAGTTCTTC
CASSFQGGVPGDEQFF
>TRBJ2-3|.|TRBD2|TRBV7-2
TGTGCCAGCAGCCCCGGTCGAGGGAGGGCAGATACGCAGTATTTT
CASSPGRGRADTQYF
>TRBJ2-1|.|.|TRBV5-8
TGTGCCAGCAGCCCGTGGAATGAGCAGTTCTTC
CASSPWNEQFF
>TRBJ1-5|.|.|TRBV19
TGTGCCAGTAGTATAGCGGGTTATCAGCCCCAGCATTTT
CASSIAGYQPQHF
>TRBJ2-5|.|TRBD1|TRBV19
TGTGCCAGTAGCGGGACAGCCAGGGAGACCCAGTACTTC
CASSGTARETQYF
>TRBJ2-2|.|.|TRBV9
TGTGCCAGCAGTCGGGGACTGACGACCGGGGAGCTGTTTTTT
CASSRGLTTGELFF
>TRBJ1-2|once|.|TRBV7-2
TGTGCCAGCGGCCAGGAGGGTAACTATGGCTACACCTTC
CASGQEGNYGYTF
>TRBJ1-1|.|.|TRBV18
TGTGCCAGCTCACCCATACTCTCATTACCCGGGGGAGGCAACACTGAAGCTTTCTTT
CASSPILSLPGGGNTEAFF
>TRBJ1-1|.|.|TRBV18
TGTGCCAGCTCACCCCAGAAGCTAATGAACACTGAAGCTTTCTTT
CASSPQKLMNTEAFF
>TRBJ1-5|.|.|TRBV7-2
TGTGCCAGCAGCTTAGACAGGGCCCGGGGCAATCAGCCCCAGCATTTT
CASSLDRARGNQPQHF
>TRBJ2-7|.|TRBD1|TRBV7-9
TGTGCCAGCAGTCCCGGGACAGGAGAATCCTACGAGCAGTACTTC
CASSPGTGESYEQYF
>TRBJ1-4|.|TRBD1|TRBV5-6
TGTGCCAGCAGCTTTCAGGGGGGGAGAGAAAAACTGTTTTTT
CASSFQGGREKLFF
>TRBJ1-2|.|.|TRBV7-2
TGTGCCAGCAGCCCAAGGACCTATGGCTACACCTTC
CASSPRTYGYTF
>TRBJ2-5|.|.|TRBV4-2
TGTGCCAGCAGCTTGGGACTTCAGGGTCAAGAGACCCAGTACTTC
CASSLGLQGQETQYF
>TRBJ1-1|.|.|TRBV5-6
TGTGCCAGCAGCTTCGGCATTATGAACACTGAAGCTTTCTTT
CASSFGIMNTEAFF
>TRBJ1-3|.|TRBD1|TRBV5-6
TGTGCCAGCAGCTGGGACAGGGGTGGAAACACCATATATTTT
CASSWDRGGNTIYF